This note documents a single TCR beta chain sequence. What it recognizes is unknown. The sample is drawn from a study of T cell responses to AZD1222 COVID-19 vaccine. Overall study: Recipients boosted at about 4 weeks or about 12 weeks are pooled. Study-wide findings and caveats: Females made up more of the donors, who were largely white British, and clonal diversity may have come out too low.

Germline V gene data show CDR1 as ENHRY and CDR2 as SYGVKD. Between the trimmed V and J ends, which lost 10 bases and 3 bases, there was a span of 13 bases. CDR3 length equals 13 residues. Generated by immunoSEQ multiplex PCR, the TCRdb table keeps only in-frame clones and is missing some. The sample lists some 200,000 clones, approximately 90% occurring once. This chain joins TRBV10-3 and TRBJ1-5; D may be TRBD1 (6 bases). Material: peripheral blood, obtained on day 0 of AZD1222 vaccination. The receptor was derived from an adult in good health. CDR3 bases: TGTGCCACGGCGACAGGTATCAATCAGCCCCAGCATTTT. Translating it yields CATATGINQPQHF.